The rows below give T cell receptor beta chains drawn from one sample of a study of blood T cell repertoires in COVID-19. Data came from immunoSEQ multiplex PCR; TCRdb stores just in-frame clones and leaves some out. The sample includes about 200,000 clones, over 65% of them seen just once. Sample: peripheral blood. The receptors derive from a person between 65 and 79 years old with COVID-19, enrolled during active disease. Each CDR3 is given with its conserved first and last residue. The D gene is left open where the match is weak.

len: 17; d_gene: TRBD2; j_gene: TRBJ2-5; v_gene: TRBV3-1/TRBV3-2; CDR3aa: CASSQATSGPYQETQYF
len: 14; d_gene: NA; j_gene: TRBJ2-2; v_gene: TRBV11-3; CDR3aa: CASSHRSGTGELFF
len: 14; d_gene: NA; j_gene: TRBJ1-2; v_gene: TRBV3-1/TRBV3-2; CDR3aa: CASRMTRLNGGYTF
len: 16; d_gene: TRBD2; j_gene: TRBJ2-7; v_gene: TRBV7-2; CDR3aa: CASSLGLAGGGYEQYF
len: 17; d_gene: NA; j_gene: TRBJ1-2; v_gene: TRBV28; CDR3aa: CASSLFGTGTLFYGYTF
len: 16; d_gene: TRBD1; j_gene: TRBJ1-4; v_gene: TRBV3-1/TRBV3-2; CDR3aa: CASSQARTGGTEKLFF
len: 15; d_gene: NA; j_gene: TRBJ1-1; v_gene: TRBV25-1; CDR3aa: CASSAFGGVNTEAFF
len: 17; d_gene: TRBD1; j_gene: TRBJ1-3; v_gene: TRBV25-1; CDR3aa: CASSVRDRGRGGNTIYF
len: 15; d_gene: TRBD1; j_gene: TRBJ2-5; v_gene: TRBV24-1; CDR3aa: CATSAPGQIQETQYF
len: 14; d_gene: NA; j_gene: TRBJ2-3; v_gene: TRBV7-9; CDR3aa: CASSLASGTDTQYF
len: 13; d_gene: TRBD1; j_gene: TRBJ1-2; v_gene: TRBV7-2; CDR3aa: CASSTRQGNGYTF
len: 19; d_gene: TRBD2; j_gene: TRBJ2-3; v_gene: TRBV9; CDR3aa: CASSVEGGTSGVSTDTQYF
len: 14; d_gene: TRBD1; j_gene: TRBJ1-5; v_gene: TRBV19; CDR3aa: CASSQDRGSQPQHF
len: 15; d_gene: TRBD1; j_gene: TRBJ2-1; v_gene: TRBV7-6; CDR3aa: CASSGQVTSYNEQFF
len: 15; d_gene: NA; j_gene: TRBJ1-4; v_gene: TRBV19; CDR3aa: CASSAAPKKGEKLFF
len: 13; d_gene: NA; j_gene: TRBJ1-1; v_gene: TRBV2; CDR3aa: CASSEARNTEAFF
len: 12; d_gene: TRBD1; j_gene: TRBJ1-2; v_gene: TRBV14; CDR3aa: CASSPNRGGYTF
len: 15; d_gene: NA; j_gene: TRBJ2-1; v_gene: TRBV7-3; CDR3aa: CASSPTSFSRYEQFF
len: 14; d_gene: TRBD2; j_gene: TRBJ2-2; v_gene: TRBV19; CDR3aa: CASNAGANTGELFF
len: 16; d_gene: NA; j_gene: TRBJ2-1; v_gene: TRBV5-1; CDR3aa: CASSLYAGSSYNEQFF
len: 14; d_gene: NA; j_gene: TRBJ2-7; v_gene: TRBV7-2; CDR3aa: CASSFGRASYEQYF
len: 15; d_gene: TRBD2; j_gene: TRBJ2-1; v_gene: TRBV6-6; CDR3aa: CASSYSGGPANEQFF
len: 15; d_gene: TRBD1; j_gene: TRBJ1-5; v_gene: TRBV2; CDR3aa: CASREDRAGNQPQHF
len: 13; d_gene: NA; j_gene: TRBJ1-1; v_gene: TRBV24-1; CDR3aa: CATSETGITGAFF
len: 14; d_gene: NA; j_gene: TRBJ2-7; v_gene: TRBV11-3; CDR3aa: CASSLGGAGYEQYF
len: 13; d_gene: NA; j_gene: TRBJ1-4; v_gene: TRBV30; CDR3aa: CAWSGGLDEKLFF
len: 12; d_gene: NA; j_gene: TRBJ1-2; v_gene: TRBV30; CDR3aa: CAWQRLDYGYTF
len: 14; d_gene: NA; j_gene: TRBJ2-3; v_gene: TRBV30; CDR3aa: CAWSVGSGTDTQYF
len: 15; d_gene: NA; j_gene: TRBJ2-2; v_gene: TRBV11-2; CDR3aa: CASSLNGVGAGELFF
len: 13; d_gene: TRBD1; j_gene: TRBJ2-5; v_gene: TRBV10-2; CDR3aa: CASSHRGAETQYF
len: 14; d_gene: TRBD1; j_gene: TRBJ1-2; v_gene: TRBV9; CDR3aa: CASSRQGSNYGYTF
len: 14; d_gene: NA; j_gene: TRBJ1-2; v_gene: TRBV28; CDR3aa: CASRNPNSLYGYTF
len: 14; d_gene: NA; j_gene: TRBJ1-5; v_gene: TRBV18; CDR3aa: CASSSTESNQPQHF
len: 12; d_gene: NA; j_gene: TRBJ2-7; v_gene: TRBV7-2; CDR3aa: CASSSTSREQYF
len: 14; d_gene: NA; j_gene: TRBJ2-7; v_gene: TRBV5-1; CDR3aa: CASSSVTYSYEQYF